These 7 T cell receptor beta chains were all obtained from the same sample, sequenced in a study of shared clonotypes between healthy human individuals (dated by TCRdb to about 2020). Library construction relied on the immunoSEQ multiplex PCR assay. The clones in this table, taken by TCRdb from immuneACCESS, are in-frame only. Not every clone is retained; where verified, under half of the shortfall comes from an unresolved V gene, and the cause of the rest is unknown. The sample records around 500,000 clones, roughly 80% of which are singletons. The top ten clonotypes cover more than 10% of the sample. The sequenced sample consisted of PBMCs. The source is a woman aged 40 to 50 in good health. Some clones in this sample may be carry-over from other donors' samples.

A word on this clone: In the same sample, other DNA sequences code for this CDR3. The gene calls are TRBV2 and TRBJ1-1; D remains ambiguous. The CDR3 has 12 residues. Germline CDR1 is SNHLY and CDR2 is FYNNEI. Trimming pared 3 bases from V and 3 bases from J, leaving 5 bases between. CDR3 nucleotides: TGTGCCAGCAGTGACTCCTACACTGAAGCTTTCTTT. It translates to CASSDSYTEAFF. Based on the CDR3 plus reference TRBV2 and TRBJ1-1, the full variable domain is EPEVTQTPSHQVTQMGQEVILRCVPISNHLYFYWYRQILGQKVEFLVSFYNNEISEKSEIFDDQFSVERPDGSNFTLKIRSTKLEDSAMYFCASSDSYTEAFFGQGTRLTVV.

CDR3: CASRRASGRDTQYF. CDR3 coding DNA: TGTGCCAGCAGGAGGGCTAGCGGGAGGGATACGCAGTATTTT. The chain combines TRBV2 with TRBJ2-3, with 11 bases matching TRBD2. CDR1 and CDR2 from the germline V gene are SNHLY and FYNNEI. The CDR3 length is 14 residues. J was trimmed by 6 bases and V by 6 bases; bases with no gene match: 5.

The rearrangement joins TRBV29-1 to TRBJ2-7; no firm D call. Germline-derived CDR1 and CDR2 are SQVTM and ANQGSEA. V lost 6 bases, J lost 3 bases, and 18 bases lay in between. The CDR3 is 14 amino acids. CDR3: CSVRLWQANYEQYF. CDR3 coding DNA: TGCAGCGTACGACTTTGGCAGGCCAACTACGAGCAGTACTTC.

This chain links TRBV28 with TRBJ1-6; the D gene is possibly TRBD1 (5 bases). Looked up from germline, CDR1 is MDHEN and CDR2 is SYDVKM. V was trimmed by 5 bases and J by 8 bases, leaving 16 bases between them. The CDR3 has 15 amino acids. CDR3 region: CASSPRDGMDSPLHF. In DNA, the CDR3 is TGTGCCAGCAGTCCCCGGGACGGAATGGATTCACCCCTCCACTTT.

The V and J genes are TRBV6-6 and TRBJ2-1; perhaps TRBD2 as D (5 bases). Trimming stripped 6 bases from V and 4 bases from J, with 19 bases between. This CDR3 spans 16 amino acids. CDR1 and CDR2 (germline): MNHNY, SVGAGI (reference sequence). The CDR3 here is CASSHPGNRAYNEQFF. CDR3 DNA: TGTGCCAGCAGCCACCCGGGGAATCGGGCTTACAATGAGCAGTTCTTC.

CDR3 sequence reads: CASSRTDQPQHF. The CDR3 nucleotides are TGTGCCAGCAGCCGGACTGATCAGCCCCAGCATTTT. The chain combines TRBV7-2 with TRBJ1-5; D not certain. From germline, CDR1 is SGHTA and CDR2 FQGNSA. Trimming removed 5 bases from V and 5 bases from J, with 7 bases in between. This CDR3 has 12 amino acids.

The rearrangement joins TRBV11-2 to TRBJ2-3; D perhaps matches TRBD2 (5 bases). CDR1 is SGHAT and CDR2 is FQNNGV in the germline V gene. CDR3 size: 16 residues. V was clipped by 4 bases and J by 6 bases, with 20 bases between them. CDR3 protein: CASSSGFEPRGDTQYF. DNA of the CDR3: TGTGCCAGCAGCTCGGGGTTTGAGCCCAGAGGGGATACGCAGTATTTT.